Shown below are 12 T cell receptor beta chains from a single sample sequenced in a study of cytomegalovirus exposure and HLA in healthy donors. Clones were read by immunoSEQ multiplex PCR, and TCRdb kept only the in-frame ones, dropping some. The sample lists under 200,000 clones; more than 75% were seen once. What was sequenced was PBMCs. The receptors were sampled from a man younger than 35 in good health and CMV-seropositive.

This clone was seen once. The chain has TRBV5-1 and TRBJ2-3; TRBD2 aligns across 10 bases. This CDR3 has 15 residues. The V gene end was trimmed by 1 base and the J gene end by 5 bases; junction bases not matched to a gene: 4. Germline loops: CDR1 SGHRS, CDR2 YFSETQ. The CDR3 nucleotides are TGCGCCAGCAGCTTGACTAGCGGGGACTTAGATACGCAGTATTTT. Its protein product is CASSLTSGDLDTQYF.

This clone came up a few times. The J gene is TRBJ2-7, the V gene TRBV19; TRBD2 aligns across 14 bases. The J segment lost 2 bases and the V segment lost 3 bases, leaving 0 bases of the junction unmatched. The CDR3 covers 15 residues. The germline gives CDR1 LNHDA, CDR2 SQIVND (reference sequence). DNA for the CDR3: TGTGCCAGTAGTATGGGACTAGCGGGAGCCTACGAGCAGTACTTC. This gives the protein CASSMGLAGAYEQYF.

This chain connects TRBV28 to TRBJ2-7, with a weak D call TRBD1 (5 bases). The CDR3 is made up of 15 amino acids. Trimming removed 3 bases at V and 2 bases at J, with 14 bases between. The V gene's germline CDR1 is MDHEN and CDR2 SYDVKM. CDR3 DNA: TGTGCCAGCAGTTTGGGTTGGGGCAGTACCTACGAGCAGTACTTC. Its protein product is CASSLGWGSTYEQYF.

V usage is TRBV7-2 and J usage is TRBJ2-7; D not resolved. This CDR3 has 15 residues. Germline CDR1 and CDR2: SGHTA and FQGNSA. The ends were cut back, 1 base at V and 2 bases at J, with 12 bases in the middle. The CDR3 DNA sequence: TGTGCCAGCAGCTTAGGAGAGATTGCGACCTACGAGCAGTACTTC. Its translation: CASSLGEIATYEQYF.

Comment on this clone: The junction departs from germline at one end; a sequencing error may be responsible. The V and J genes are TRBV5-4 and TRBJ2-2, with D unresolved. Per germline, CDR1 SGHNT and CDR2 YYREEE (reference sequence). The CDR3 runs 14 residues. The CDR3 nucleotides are TGTGCCAGCAGTTTGGGGTGGAGCACCGGGGAGCTGTTTTTT. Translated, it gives CASSLGWSTGELFF.

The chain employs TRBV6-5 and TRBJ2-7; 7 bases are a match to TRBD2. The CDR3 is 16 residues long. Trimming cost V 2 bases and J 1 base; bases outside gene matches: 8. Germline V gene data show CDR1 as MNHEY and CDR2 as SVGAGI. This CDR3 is CASSYTEAGPSYEQYF. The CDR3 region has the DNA TGTGCCAGCAGTTACACCGAAGCGGGACCTTCCTACGAGCAGTACTTC.

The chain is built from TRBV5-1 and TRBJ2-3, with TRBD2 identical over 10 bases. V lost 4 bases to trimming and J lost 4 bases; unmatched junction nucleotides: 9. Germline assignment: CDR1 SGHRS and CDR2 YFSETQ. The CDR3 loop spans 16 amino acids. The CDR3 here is CASSPLAGGNADTQYF. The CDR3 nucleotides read TGCGCCAGCAGCCCCTTAGCGGGAGGCAACGCAGATACGCAGTATTTT.

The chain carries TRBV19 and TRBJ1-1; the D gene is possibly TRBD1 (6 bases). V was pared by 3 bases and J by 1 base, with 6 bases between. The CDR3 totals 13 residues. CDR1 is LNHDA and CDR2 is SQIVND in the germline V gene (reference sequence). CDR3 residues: CASSMGANTEAFF. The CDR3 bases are TGTGCCAGTAGTATGGGGGCGAACACTGAAGCTTTCTTT.

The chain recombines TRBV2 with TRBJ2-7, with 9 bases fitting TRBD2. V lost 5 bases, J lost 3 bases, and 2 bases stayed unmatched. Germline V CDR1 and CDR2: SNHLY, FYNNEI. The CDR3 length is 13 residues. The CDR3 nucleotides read TGTGCCAGCAGTCTAGCGGGACACTACGAGCAGTACTTC. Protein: CASSLAGHYEQYF.

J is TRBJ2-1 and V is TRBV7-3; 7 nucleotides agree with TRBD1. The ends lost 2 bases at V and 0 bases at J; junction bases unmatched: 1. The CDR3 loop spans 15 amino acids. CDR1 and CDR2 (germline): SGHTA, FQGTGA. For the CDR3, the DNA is TGTGCCAGCAGCTTAGGGGACAGCTCCTACAATGAGCAGTTCTTC. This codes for CASSLGDSSYNEQFF. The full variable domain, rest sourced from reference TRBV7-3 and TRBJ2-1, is GAGVSQTPSNKVTEKGKYVELRCDPISGHTALYWYRQSLGQGPEFLIYFQGTGAADDSGLPNDRFFAVRPEGSVSTLKIQRTERGDSAVYLCASSLGDSSYNEQFFGPGTRLTVL.

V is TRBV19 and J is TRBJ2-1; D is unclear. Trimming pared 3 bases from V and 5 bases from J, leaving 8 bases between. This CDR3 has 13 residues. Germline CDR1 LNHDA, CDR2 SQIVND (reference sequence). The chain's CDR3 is CASSMYLDNEQFF. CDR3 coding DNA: TGTGCCAGTAGTATGTACTTGGACAATGAGCAGTTCTTC. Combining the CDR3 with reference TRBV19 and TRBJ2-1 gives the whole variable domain DGGITQSPKYLFRKEGQNVTLSCEQNLNHDAMYWYRQDPGQGLRLIYYSQIVNDFQKGDIAEGYSVSREKKESFPLTVTSAQKNPTAFYLCASSMYLDNEQFFGPGTRLTVL.

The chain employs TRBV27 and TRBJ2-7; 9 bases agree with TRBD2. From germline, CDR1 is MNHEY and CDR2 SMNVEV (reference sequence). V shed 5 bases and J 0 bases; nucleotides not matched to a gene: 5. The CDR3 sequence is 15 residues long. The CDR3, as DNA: TGTGCCAGCAGTCGGACTAGCGCAAACTCCTACGAGCAGTACTTC. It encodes CASSRTSANSYEQYF.